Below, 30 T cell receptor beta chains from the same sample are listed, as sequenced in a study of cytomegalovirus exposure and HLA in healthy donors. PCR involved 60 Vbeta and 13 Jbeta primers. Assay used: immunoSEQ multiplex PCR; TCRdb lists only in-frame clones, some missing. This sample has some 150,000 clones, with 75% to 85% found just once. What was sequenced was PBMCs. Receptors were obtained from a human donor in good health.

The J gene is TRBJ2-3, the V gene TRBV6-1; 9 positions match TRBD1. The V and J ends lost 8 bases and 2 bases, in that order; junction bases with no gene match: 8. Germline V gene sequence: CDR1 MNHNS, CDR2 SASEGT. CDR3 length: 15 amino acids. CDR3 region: CASGMGTGFTDTQYF. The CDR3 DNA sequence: TGTGCCAGCGGTATGGGGACAGGGTTCACAGATACGCAGTATTTT.

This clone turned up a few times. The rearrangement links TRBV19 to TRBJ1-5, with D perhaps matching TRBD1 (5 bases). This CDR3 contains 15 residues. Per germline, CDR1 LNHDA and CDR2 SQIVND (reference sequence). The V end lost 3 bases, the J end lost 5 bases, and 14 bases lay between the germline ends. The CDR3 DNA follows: TGTGCCAGTAGTATTTACGGAGGGGATGATCAGCCCCAGCATTTT. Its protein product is CASSIYGGDDQPQHF.

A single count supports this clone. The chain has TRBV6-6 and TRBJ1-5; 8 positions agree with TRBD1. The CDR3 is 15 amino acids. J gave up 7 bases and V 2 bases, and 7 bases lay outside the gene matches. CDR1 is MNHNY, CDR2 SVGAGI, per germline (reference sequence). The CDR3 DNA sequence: TGTGCCAGCAGTTACCGGACAGGGTACGGGCAGCCCCAGCATTTT. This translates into CASSYRTGYGQPQHF.

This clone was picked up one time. CDR3: CASSQQGLVGTEAFF. The CDR3 DNA reads TGTGCCAGCAGTCAGCAGGGGCTAGTCGGCACTGAAGCTTTCTTT. The chain has TRBV6-5 and TRBJ1-1; tentatively, D is TRBD1 (6 bases). The CDR3 consists of 15 residues. Deletions cut 5 bases from V and 4 bases from J, with 17 bases between. Germline V gene data show CDR1 as MNHEY and CDR2 as SVGAGI.

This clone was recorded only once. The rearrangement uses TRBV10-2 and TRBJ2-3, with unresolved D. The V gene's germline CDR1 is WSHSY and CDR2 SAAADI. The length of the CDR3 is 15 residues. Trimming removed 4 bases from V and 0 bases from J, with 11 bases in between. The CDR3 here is CASSARFTSTDTQYF. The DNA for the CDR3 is TGCGCCAGCAGTGCCAGGTTTACTAGCACAGATACGCAGTATTTT.

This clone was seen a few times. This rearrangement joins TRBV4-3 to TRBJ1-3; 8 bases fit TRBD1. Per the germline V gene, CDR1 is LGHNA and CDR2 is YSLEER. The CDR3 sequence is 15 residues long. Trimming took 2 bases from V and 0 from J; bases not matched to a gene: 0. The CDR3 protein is CASSQTGGSGNTIYF. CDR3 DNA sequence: TGCGCCAGCAGCCAAACAGGGGGCTCTGGAAACACCATATATTTT.

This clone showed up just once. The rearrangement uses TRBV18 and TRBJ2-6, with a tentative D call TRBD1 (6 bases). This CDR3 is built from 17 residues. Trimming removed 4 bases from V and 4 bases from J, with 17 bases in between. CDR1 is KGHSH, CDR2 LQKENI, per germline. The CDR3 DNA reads TGTGCCAGCTCACGTTCCACAGGGCTGCGCGGGGCCAACGTCCTGACTTTC. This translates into CASSRSTGLRGANVLTF.

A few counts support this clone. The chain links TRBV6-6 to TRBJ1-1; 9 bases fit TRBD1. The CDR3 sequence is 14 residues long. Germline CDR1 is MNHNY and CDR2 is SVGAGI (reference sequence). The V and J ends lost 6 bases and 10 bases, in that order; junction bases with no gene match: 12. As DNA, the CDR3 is TGTGCCAGCAGAGGGGGGTGGGACAGGGCGGGAGCTTTCTTT. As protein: CASRGGWDRAGAFF.

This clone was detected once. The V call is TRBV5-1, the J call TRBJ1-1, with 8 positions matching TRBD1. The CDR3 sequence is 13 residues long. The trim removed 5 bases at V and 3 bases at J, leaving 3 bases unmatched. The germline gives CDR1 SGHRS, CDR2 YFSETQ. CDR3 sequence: CASRMTGDTEAFF. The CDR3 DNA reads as TGCGCCAGCAGAATGACAGGGGACACTGAAGCTTTCTTT.

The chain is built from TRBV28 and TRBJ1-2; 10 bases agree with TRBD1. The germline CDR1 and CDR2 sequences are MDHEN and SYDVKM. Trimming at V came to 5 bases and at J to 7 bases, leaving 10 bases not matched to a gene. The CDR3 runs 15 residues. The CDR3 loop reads CASSPPGTGVLGYTF. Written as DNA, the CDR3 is TGTGCCAGCAGTCCCCCAGGGACAGGGGTTCTTGGCTACACCTTC.

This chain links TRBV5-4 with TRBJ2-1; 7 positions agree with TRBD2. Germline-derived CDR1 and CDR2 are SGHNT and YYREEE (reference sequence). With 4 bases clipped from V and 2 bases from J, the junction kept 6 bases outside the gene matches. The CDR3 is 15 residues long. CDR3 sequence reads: CASSRGGPTYNEQFF. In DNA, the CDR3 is TGTGCCAGCAGCCGGGGAGGGCCTACCTACAATGAGCAGTTCTTC.

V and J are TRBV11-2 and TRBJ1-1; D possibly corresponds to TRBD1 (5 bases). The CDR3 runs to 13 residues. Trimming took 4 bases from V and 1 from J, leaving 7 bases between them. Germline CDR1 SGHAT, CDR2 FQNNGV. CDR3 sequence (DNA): TGTGCCAGCAGCTCGGGGGGGAACACTGAAGCTTTCTTT. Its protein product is CASSSGGNTEAFF.

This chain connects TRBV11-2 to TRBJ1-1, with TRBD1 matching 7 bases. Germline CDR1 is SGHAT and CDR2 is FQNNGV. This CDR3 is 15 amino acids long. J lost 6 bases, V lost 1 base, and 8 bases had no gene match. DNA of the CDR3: TGTGCCAGCAGCTTAGTAGGGGGCGCGGTGGCTGAAGCTTTCTTT. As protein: CASSLVGGAVAEAFF.

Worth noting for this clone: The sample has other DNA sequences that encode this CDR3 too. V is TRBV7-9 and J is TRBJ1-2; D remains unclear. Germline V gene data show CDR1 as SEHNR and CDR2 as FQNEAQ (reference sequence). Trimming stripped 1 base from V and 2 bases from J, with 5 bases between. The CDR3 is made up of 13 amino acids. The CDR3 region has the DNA TGTGCCAGCAGCTTAGGCGTAAACTATGGCTACACCTTC. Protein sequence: CASSLGVNYGYTF.

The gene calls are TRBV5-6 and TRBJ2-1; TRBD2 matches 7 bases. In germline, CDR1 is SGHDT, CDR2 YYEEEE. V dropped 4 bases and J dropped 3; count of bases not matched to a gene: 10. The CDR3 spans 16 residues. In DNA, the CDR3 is TGTGCCAGCAGCCCAAGGACTAGTCGGGGCTACAATGAGCAGTTCTTC. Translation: CASSPRTSRGYNEQFF.

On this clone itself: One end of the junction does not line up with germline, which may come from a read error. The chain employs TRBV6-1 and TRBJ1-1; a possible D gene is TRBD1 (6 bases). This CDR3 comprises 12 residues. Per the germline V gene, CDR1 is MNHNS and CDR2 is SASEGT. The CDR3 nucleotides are TGTGCCAGCAGTGAAACAGGGATAGTAGGCATCTTT. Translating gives CASSETGIVGIF.

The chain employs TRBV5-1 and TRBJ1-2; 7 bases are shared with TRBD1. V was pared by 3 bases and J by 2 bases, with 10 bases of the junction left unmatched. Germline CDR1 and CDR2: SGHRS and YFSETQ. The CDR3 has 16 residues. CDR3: CASSWGDSNLNYGYTF. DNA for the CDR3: TGCGCCAGCAGCTGGGGGGACAGCAACCTCAACTATGGCTACACCTTC.

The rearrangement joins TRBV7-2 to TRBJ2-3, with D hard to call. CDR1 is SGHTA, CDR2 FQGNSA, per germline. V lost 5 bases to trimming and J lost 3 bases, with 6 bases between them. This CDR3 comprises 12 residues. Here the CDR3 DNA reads TGTGCCAGCAGCCCTAAAACAGATACGCAGTATTTT. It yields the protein CASSPKTDTQYF.

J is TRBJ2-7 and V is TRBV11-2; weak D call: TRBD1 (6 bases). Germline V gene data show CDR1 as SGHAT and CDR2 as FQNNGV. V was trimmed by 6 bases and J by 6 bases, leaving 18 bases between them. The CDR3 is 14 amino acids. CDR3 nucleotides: TGTGCCAGCAGGTTTCAGGGGATGGCAGGCGAGCAGTACTTC. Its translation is CASRFQGMAGEQYF.

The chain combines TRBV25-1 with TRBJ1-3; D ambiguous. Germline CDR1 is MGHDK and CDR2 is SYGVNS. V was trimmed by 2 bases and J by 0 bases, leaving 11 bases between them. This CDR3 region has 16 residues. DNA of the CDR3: TGTGCCAGCAGTGAACCCCAGGAAAACTCTGGAAACACCATATATTTT. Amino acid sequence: CASSEPQENSGNTIYF.

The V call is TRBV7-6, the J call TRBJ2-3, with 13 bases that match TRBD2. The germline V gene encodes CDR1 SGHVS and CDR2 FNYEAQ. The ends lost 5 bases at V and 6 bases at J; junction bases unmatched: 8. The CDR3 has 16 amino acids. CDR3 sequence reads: CASSTGLAGDTDTQYF. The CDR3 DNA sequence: TGTGCCAGCAGCACTGGACTAGCGGGAGACACCGATACGCAGTATTTT.

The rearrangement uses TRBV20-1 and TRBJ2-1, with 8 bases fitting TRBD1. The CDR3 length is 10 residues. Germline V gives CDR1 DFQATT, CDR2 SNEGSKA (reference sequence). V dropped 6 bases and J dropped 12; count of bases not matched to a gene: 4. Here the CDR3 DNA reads TGCAGTGCCGCAGACAGGGGGCAGTTCTTC. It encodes CSAADRGQFF.

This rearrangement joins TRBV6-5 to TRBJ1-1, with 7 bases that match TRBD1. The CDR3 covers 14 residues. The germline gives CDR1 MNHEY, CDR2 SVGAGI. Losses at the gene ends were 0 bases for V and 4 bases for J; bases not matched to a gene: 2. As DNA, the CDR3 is TGTGCCAGCAGTTACTCGACAGGGACCACTGAAGCTTTCTTT. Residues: CASSYSTGTTEAFF.

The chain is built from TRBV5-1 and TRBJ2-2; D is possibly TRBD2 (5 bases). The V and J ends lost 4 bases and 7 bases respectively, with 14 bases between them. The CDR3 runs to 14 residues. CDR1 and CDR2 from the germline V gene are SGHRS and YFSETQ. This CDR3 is CASSPSLEIGELFF. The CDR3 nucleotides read TGCGCCAGCAGCCCCTCACTAGAGATCGGGGAGCTGTTTTTT.

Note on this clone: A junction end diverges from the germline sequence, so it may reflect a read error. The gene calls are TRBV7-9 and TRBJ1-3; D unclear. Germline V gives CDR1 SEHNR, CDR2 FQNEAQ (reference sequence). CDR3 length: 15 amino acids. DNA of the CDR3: TGTGCCAGCAGCTCCCCGAGAGGGTCTGAAAACACCATATATTTT. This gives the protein CASSSPRGSENTIYF.

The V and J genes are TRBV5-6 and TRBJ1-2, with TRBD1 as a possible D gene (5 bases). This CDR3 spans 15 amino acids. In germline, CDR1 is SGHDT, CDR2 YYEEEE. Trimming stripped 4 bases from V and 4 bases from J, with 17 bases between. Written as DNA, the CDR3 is TGTGCCAGCAGCGCGTGGGACTTCGTGACCTATGGCTACACCTTC. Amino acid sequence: CASSAWDFVTYGYTF.

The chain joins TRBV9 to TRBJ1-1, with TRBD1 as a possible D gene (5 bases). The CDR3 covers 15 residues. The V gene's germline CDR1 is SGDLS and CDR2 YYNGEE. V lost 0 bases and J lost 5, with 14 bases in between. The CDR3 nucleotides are TGTGCCAGCAGCGTAGGGGAAGGGGCAGGAACTGAAGCTTTCTTT. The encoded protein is CASSVGEGAGTEAFF.

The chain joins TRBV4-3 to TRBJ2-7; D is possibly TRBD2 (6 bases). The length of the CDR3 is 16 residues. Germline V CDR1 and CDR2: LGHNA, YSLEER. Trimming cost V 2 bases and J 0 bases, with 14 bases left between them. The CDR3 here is CASSQYHGLSSYEQYF. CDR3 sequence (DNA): TGCGCCAGCAGCCAATACCACGGACTATCCTCCTACGAGCAGTACTTC.

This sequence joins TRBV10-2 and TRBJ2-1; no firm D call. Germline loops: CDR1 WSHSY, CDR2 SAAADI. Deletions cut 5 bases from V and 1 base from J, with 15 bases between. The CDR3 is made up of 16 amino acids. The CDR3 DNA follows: TGCGCCAGCAGTTTGATTCTCCTACGTTCCTACAATGAGCAGTTCTTC. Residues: CASSLILLRSYNEQFF.

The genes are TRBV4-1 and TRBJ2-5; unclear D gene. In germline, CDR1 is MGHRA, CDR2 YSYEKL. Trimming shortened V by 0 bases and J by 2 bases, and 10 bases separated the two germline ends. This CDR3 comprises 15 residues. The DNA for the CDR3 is TGCGCCAGCAGCCAAGAATTATTGCGACAAGAGACCCAGTACTTC. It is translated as CASSQELLRQETQYF.